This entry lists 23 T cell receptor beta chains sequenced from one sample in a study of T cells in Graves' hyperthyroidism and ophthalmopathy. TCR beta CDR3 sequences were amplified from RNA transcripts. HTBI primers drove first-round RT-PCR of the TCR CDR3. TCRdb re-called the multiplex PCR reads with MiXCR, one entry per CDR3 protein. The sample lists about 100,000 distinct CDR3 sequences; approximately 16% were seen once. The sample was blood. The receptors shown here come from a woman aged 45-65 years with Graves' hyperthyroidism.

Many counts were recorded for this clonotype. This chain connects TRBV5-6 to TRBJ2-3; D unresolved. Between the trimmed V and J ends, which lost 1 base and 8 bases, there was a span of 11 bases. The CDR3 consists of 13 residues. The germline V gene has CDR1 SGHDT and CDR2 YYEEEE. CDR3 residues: CASSLLSSATQYF. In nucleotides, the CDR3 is TGTGCCAGCAGCTTGCTGAGTTCCGCTACGCAGTATTTT.

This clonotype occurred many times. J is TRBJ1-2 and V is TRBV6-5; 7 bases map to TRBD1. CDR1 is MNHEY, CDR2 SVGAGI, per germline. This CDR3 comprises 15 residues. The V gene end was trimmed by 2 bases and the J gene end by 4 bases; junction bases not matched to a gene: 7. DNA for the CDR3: TGTGCCAGCAGTTACCCCGGGACAGAGTTCTATGGCTACACCTTC. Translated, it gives CASSYPGTEFYGYTF.

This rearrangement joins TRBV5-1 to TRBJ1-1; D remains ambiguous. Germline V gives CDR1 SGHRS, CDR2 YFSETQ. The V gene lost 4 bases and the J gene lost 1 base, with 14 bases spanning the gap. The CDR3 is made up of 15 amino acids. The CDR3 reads CASSPTSGENTEAFF. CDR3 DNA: TGCGCCAGCAGCCCAACTTCTGGGGAGAACACTGAAGCTTTCTTT. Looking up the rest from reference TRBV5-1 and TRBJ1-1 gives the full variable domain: KAGVTQTPRYLIKTRGQQVTLSCSPISGHRSVSWYQQTPGQGLQFLFEYFSETQRNKGNFPGRFSGRQFSNSRSEMNVSTLELGDSALYLCASSPTSGENTEAFFGQGTRLTVV.

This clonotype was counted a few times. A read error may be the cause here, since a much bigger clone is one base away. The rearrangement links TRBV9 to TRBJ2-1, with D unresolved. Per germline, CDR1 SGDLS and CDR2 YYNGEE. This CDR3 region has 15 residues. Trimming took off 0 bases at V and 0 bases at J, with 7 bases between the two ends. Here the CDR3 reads CASSVGGNSYNEQFF. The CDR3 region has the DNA TGTGCCAGCAGCGTAGGGGGTAACTCCTACAATGAGCAGTTCTTC.

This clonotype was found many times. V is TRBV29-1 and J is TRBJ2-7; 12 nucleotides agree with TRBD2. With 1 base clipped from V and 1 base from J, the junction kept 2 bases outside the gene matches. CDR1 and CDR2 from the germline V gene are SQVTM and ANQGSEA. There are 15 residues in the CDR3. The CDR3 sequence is CSVEATSGSSYEQYF. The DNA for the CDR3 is TGCAGCGTTGAAGCGACTAGCGGGAGTTCCTACGAGCAGTACTTC.

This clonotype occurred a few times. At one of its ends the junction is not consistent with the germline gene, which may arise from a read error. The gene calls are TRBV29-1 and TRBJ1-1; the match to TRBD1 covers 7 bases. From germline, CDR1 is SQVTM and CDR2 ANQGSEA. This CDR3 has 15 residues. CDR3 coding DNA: TGCAGCGTTGAAGGTACCGGGACAGCGAACACTGAAGCTTCCTTT. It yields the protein CSVEGTGTANTEASF.

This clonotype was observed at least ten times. The CDR3 loop is CATSDLDKNTGELFF. In DNA, the CDR3 is TGTGCCACCAGTGATTTGGACAAGAACACCGGGGAGCTGTTTTTT. The V gene is TRBV24-1, the J gene TRBJ2-2; D call uncertain. Trimming stripped 0 bases from V and 1 base from J, with 5 bases between. Germline V gene lookup returns CDR1 KGHDR and CDR2 SFDVKD. The CDR3 is made up of 15 amino acids.

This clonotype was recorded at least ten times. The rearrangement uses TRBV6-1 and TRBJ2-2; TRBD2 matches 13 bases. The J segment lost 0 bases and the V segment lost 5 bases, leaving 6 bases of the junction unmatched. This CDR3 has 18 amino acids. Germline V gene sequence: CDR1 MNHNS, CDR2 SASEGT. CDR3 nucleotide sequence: TGTGCCAGCAGTTCGGGACTAGCGGGAAGGGCGAACACCGGGGAGCTGTTTTTT. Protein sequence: CASSSGLAGRANTGELFF.

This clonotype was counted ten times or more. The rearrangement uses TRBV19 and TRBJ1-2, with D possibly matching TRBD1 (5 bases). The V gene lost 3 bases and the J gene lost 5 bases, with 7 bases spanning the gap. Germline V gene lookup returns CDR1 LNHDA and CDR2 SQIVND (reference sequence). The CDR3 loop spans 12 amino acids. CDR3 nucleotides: TGTGCCAGTAGTATCCAGGGTTATGGCTACACCTTC. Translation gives CASSIQGYGYTF.

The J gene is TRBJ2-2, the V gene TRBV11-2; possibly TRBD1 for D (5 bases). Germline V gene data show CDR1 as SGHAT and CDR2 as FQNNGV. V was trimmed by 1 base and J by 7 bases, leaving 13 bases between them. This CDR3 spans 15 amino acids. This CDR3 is CASSLGRQGGGELFF. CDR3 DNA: TGTGCCAGCAGCTTAGGCAGGCAGGGCGGCGGGGAGCTGTTTTTT.

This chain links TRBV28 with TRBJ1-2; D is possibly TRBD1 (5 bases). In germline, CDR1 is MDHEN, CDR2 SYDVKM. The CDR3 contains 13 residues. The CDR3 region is CATGVGPSYGYTF. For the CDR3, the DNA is TGTGCTACCGGGGTGGGACCGAGCTATGGCTACACCTTC.

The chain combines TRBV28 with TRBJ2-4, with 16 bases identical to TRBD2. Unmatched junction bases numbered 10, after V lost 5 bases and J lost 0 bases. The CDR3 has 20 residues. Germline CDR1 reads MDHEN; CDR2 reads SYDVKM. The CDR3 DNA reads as TGTGCCAGCAGTCTGGGACTAGCGGGAGGGTTTGGGTCAGCCAAAAACATTCAGTACTTC. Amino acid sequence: CASSLGLAGGFGSAKNIQYF.

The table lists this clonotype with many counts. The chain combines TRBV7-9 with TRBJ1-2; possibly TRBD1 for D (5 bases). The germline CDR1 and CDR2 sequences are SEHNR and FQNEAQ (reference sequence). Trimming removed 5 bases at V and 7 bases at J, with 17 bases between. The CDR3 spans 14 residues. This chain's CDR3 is CASSPGTAPPGYTF. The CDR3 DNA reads TGTGCCAGCAGCCCCGGGACCGCTCCCCCTGGCTACACCTTC.

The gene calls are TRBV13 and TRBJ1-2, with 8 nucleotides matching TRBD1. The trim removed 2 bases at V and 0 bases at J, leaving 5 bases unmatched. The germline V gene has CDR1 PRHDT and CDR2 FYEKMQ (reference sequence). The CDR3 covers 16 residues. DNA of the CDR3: TGTGCCAGCAGCTTATATGCACAGGGGGCTAACTATGGCTACACCTTC. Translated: CASSLYAQGANYGYTF.

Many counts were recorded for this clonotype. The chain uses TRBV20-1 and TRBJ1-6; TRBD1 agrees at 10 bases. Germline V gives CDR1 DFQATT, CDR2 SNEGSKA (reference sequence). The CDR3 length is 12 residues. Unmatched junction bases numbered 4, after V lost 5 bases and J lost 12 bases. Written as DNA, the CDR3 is TGCAGTGCTCGGGACAGGGGTGTACCCCTCCACTTT. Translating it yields CSARDRGVPLHF.

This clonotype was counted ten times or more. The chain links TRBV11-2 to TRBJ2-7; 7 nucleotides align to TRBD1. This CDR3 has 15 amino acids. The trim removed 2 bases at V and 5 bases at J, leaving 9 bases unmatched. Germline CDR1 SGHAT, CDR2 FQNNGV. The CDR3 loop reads CASSLFETGRHEQYF. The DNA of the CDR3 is TGTGCCAGCAGCTTATTCGAGACAGGGCGTCACGAGCAGTACTTC.

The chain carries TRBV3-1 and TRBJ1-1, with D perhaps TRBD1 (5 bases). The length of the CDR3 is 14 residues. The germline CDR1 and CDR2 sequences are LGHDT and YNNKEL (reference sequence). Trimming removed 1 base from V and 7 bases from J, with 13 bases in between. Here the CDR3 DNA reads TGTGCCAGCAGCCAAGTAGGTCAGGGATATGAAGCTTTCTTT. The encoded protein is CASSQVGQGYEAFF.

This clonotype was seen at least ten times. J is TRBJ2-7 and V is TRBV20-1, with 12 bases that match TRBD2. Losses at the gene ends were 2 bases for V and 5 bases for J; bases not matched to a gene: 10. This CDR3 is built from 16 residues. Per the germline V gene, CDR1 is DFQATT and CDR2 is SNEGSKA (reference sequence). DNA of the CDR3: TGCAGTGCTAGAACACTAGCGGGAGGTCTTCCCAACGAGCAGTACTTC. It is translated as CSARTLAGGLPNEQYF.

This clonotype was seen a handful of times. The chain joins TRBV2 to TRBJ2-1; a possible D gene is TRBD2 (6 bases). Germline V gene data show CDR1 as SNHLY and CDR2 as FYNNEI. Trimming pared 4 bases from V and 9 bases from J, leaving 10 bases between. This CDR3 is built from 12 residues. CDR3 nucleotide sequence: TGTGCCAGCAGTGCCGAGGGAGGTGAGCAGTTCTTC. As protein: CASSAEGGEQFF.

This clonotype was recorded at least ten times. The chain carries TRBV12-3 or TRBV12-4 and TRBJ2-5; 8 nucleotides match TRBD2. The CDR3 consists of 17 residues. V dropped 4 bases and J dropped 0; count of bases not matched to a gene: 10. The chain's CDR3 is CASSWGSASGYQETQYF. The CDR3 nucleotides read TGTGCCAGCAGTTGGGGTTCGGCTAGCGGGTACCAAGAGACCCAGTACTTC.

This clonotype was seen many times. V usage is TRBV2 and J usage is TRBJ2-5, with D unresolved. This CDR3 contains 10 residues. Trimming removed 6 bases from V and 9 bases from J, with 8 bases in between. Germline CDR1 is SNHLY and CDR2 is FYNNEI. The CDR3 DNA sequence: TGTGCCAGCAGGGCCACCGCCCAGTACTTC. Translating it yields CASRATAQYF.

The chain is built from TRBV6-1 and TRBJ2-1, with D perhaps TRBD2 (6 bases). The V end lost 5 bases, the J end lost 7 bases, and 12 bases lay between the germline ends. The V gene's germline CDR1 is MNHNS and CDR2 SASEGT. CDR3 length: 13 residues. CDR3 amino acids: CASSSDGGNEQFF. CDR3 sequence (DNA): TGTGCCAGCAGTTCCGACGGAGGGAATGAGCAGTTCTTC.

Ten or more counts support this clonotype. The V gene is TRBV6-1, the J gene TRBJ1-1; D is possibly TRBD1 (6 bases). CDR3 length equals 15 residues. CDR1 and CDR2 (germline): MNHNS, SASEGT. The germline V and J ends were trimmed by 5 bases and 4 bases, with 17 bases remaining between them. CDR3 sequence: CASSSMDSPSTEAFF. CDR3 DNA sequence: TGTGCCAGCAGTTCTATGGACAGTCCGAGCACTGAAGCTTTCTTT.